What follows is one T cell receptor (beta chain) and its context. Its antigen remains unknown. The CDR3 length is 14 residues. Trimming left V 5 bases short and J 2 bases short, with 10 bases between. This entry comes from a study of identical twins. Study results and limitations: One should note that invariant MAIT and iNKT cells could partly confound zero-insertion analyses. Carriage of fewer insertions was seen in abundant cord blood beta clonotypes, whereas memory repertoires showed none.

TCRdb passed the 5' RACE reads through MiXCR, listing each CDR3 protein once. The sample lists about 470,000 distinct CDR3 sequences, approximately 24% seen once, with about 2.7% in the top ten. A further study also used this sample, focusing on T cells expressing NK-cell markers. That source adds: The study left the HCMV specificity of expanded NKG2C+ T cell clones unresolved.

The chain links TRBV12-3 or TRBV12-4 to TRBJ2-4; tentative D call: TRBD1 (5 bases). Sequences were obtained from CD4+ T cells sorted from blood. The receptor was derived from a woman younger than 35 in good health. CDR3 sequence (DNA): TGTGCCAGCAGTCCCAGGGTGACCAAAAACATTCAGTACTTC. This encodes CASSPRVTKNIQYF.